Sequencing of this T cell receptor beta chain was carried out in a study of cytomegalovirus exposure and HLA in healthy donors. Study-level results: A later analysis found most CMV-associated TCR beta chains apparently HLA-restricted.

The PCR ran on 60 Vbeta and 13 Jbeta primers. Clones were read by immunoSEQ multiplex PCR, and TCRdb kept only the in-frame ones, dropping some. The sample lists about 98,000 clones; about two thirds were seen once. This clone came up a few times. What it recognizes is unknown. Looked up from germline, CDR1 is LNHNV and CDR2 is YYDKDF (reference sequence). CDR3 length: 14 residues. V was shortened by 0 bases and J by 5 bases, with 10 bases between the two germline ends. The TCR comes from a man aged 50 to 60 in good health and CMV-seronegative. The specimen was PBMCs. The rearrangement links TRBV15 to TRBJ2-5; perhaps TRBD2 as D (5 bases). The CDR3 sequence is CATSRDQSGETQYF. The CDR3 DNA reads TGTGCCACCAGCAGAGATCAAAGCGGTGAGACCCAGTACTTC.